This T cell receptor beta chain is from a study of a mutant IDH1 vaccine in newly diagnosed glioma. Turning to the study itself: Patients under treatment included about 62% males and about 38% females and had a mean age of around 37 years. Most patients had received both radiotherapy and temozolomide, the prior options being radiotherapy, temozolomide, or both.

Profiled with immunoSEQ multiplex PCR; TCRdb holds only in-frame clones, not every one. The sample lists tens of thousands of clones, 75% to 95% seen once, with 2% to 2.5% in the top ten. The CDR3 loop spans 13 amino acids. Germline CDR1 MNHNS, CDR2 SASEGT. Trimming shortened V by 3 bases and J by 7 bases, and 12 bases separated the two germline ends. Comment on this clone: Its antigen is currently unknown.

Overall study results and limits: Evidence of vaccine-induced immune responses was documented in approximately 93% of patients. Changes in the top peripheral T cell clonotypes seemingly had no bearing on pseudoprogression.

Time point here: week 11, during vaccination. A 20-mer mutant IDH1 peptide at 300 ug was injected subcutaneously with topical imiquimod. The receptor comes from a man aged 45-65 years with glioma. This sample comprised PBMCs, obtained from a glioma patient whose treatment included an IDH1 peptide vaccine. The gene calls are TRBV6-1 and TRBJ1-1; D is unresolved. The CDR3 bases are TGTGCCAGCAGTGATAGAGCACAGCGTGAAGCTTTCTTT. Translation gives CASSDRAQREAFF.